The next 13 T cell receptor beta chains were all read from a single sample in a study of blood T cells in healthy people across ages. Combining a sample-barcoded 5' primer with a J-beta primer mix, a second PCR ran for roughly 7 to 12 cycles. A single record per CDR3 protein comes from TCRdb applying MiXCR to the 5' RACE reads. The data show 780,000 or so distinct CDR3 sequences, more than 55% seen once. Sequenced material: blood. These receptors all stem from a man aged 35-49 years in good health.

J is TRBJ1-2 and V is TRBV7-2; D is uncertain. The CDR3 is 13 residues long. Germline V lookup: CDR1 SGHTA, CDR2 FQGNSA. V was pared by 5 bases and J by 8 bases, with 15 bases between. The CDR3 reads CASSPSGFGGYTF. CDR3 DNA sequence: TGTGCCAGCAGCCCGTCCGGGTTCGGGGGCTACACCTTC.

V and J are TRBV12-5 and TRBJ2-7; 8 nucleotides match TRBD1. CDR3 length: 18 residues. The germline V gene encodes CDR1 LGHNT and CDR2 FRNRAP. J gave up 2 bases and V 0 bases, and 12 bases lay outside the gene matches. The CDR3 nucleotides are TGTGCTAGTGGTTTGGTACTTAGTGGGACAGGAACAACCTACGAGCAGTACTTC. Translating gives CASGLVLSGTGTTYEQYF.

The V call is TRBV21-1, the J call TRBJ2-7; TRBD1, the D gene given by the table, was not confirmed from the DNA. TRBV21-1 is designated a pseudogene. The CDR3 spans 14 residues. In DNA, the CDR3 is TGTGCCAGCAGCAAAGCGGGGGGTCCCAACGAGCAGTACTTC. Translating it yields CASSKAGGPNEQYF.

The chain is built from TRBV5-6 and TRBJ2-7; 8 nucleotides agree with TRBD1. The junction had 8 bases not matched to a gene; V was cut back by 4 bases and J by 2 bases. Germline CDR1 is SGHDT and CDR2 is YYEEEE. CDR3 size: 15 residues. The CDR3 DNA reads TGTGCCAGCAGCCCCGACAGGGGATCTACCTACGAGCAGTACTTC. Amino acids: CASSPDRGSTYEQYF.

This chain connects TRBV10-3 to TRBJ2-4; 7 bases are shared with TRBD1. Germline V gene sequence: CDR1 ENHRY, CDR2 SYGVKD. The CDR3 extends over 14 amino acids. Trimming cost V 2 bases and J 7 bases; bases outside gene matches: 5. CDR3 DNA: TGTGCCATCAGTGAGAGGGGGCAGCGGAACATTCAGTACTTC. Amino acids: CAISERGQRNIQYF.

This clonotype was observed a handful of times. The J gene is TRBJ1-6, the V gene TRBV10-3; 7 nucleotides match TRBD1. This CDR3 is built from 15 residues. CDR1 is ENHRY, CDR2 SYGVKD, per germline. The J segment lost 5 bases and the V segment lost 7 bases, leaving 8 bases of the junction unmatched. CDR3 amino acids: CAIIGRDSDNSPLHF. The CDR3 DNA follows: TGTGCCATCATCGGGAGGGACAGCGATAATTCACCCCTCCACTTT.

The chain carries TRBV24-1 and TRBJ2-5; a possible D gene is TRBD1 (6 bases). The V gene lost 9 bases and the J gene lost 0 bases, with 7 bases spanning the gap. CDR3 size: 12 residues. The germline CDR1 and CDR2 sequences are KGHDR and SFDVKD. The CDR3, as DNA: TGTGCCACCGGGGACAACCAAGAGACCCAGTACTTC. This encodes CATGDNQETQYF.

This clonotype turned up a few times. This chain links TRBV7-9 with TRBJ2-5, with D maybe TRBD1 (5 bases). Trimming stripped 5 bases from V and 5 bases from J, with 18 bases between. CDR1 and CDR2 from the germline V gene are SEHNR and FQNEAQ (reference sequence). The CDR3 length is 15 residues. CDR3 DNA: TGTGCCAGCAGCCGCCCCCTAGGGGCCTGGGAGACCCAGTACTTC. It specifies CASSRPLGAWETQYF. Full variable domain (remainder filled in from reference TRBV7-9 and TRBJ2-5): DTGVSQNPRHKITKRGQNVTFRCDPISEHNRLYWYRQTLGQGPEFLTYFQNEAQLEKSRLLSDRFSAERPKGSFSTLEIQRTEQGDSAMYLCASSRPLGAWETQYFGPGTRLLVL.

This clonotype appeared a single time. J is TRBJ2-4 and V is TRBV24-1; 8 nucleotides align to TRBD1. There are 18 residues in the CDR3. Losses at the gene ends were 2 bases for V and 13 bases for J; bases not matched to a gene: 21. Germline CDR1 is KGHDR and CDR2 is SFDVKD. The CDR3 protein is CATSDSLGGVGQGYEQYF. Here the CDR3 DNA reads TGTGCCACCAGTGATTCTTTGGGTGGCGTCGGACAGGGCTATGAGCAGTACTTC.

The gene calls are TRBV6-2 or TRBV6-3 and TRBJ2-7; D is perhaps TRBD1 or TRBD2 (5 bases each). The length of the CDR3 is 14 residues. Germline loops: CDR1 MNHEY, CDR2 SVGEGT. With 8 bases removed from V and 6 bases from J, the gap between germline ends came to 20 bases. CDR3 coding DNA: TGTGCCAGCCCAATGGGGGTGAGTACCGGCGAGCAGTACTTC. This codes for CASPMGVSTGEQYF.

The chain combines TRBV20-1 with TRBJ2-7; 7 bases fit TRBD2. Germline-derived CDR1 and CDR2 are DFQATT and SNEGSKA (reference sequence). The CDR3 has 14 amino acids. V lost 6 bases and J lost 0; bases outside the gene matches: 8. The CDR3 DNA is TGCAGTGCCGTTGTCCTAGCGGCCTCCTACGAGCAGTACTTC. This translates into CSAVVLAASYEQYF.

The chain recombines TRBV20-1 with TRBJ2-7, with a possible D match to TRBD1 (7 bases). The CDR3 runs 13 residues. Germline V gene data show CDR1 as DFQATT and CDR2 as SNEGSKA (reference sequence). Trimming cost V 4 bases and J 2 bases, with 12 bases left between them. The CDR3 region has the DNA TGCAGTGCTATGGACAGGACTACCTACGAGCAGTACTTC. Amino acids: CSAMDRTTYEQYF.

This clonotype has only a few counts. This rearrangement joins TRBV29-1 to TRBJ2-7; TRBD2 matches 12 bases. Germline V gives CDR1 SQVTM, CDR2 ANQGSEA. The length of the CDR3 is 13 residues. Unmatched junction bases numbered 7, after V lost 7 bases and J lost 6 bases. This chain's CDR3 is CSARLAGDGEQYF. As DNA, the CDR3 is TGCAGCGCGCGACTAGCGGGAGATGGCGAGCAGTACTTC.